A single sample gave rise to the 2 T cell receptor beta chains below, sequenced in a study of T cell repertoires in cytomegalovirus infection. TCRdb re-called the reads through MiXCR, storing one row per CDR3 protein. Among roughly 500,000 distinct CDR3 sequences listed, around 11% were seen once. Sequencing used PBMCs. These receptors were collected from a human donor in good health (CMV status not recorded). Some clones in this sample may be carry-over from other donors' samples.

In its sample, this clonotype was seen many times. The rearrangement links TRBV6-2 or TRBV6-3 to TRBJ1-5; D not resolved. Germline CDR1 reads MNHEY; CDR2 reads SVGEGT. V was shortened by 6 bases and J by 0 bases, with 18 bases between the two germline ends. The CDR3 loop spans 17 amino acids. CDR3 nucleotides: TGTGCCAGCAGAAAAAATTTCGACGGATTTAGCAATCAGCCCCAGCATTTT. This codes for CASRKNFDGFSNQPQHF.

As concerns this clonotype: This may stem from a read error, because a much larger clone lies one nucleotide away. The rearrangement uses TRBV28 and TRBJ2-5; weak D call: TRBD1 (7 bases). Germline assignment: CDR1 MDHEN and CDR2 SYDVKM. The CDR3 length is 16 residues. The CDR3 reads CASSIYGNRGGETQNF. For the CDR3, the DNA is TGTGCCAGCAGTATTTACGGTAACAGGGGAGGAGAGACCCAGAACTTC.